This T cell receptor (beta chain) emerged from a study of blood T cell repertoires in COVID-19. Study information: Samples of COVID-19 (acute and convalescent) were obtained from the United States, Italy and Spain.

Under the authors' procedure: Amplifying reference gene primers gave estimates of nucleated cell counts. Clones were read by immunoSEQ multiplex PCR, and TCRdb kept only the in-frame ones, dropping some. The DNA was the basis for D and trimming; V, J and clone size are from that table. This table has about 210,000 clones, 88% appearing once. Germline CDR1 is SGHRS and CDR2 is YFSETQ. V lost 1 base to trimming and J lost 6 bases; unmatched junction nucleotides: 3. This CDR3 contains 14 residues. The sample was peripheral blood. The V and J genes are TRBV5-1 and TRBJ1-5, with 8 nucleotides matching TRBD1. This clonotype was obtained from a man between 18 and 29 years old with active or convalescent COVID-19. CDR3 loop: CASSLRQGAQPQHF. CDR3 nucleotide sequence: TGCGCCAGCAGCTTGCGGCAGGGGGCTCAGCCCCAGCATTTT.